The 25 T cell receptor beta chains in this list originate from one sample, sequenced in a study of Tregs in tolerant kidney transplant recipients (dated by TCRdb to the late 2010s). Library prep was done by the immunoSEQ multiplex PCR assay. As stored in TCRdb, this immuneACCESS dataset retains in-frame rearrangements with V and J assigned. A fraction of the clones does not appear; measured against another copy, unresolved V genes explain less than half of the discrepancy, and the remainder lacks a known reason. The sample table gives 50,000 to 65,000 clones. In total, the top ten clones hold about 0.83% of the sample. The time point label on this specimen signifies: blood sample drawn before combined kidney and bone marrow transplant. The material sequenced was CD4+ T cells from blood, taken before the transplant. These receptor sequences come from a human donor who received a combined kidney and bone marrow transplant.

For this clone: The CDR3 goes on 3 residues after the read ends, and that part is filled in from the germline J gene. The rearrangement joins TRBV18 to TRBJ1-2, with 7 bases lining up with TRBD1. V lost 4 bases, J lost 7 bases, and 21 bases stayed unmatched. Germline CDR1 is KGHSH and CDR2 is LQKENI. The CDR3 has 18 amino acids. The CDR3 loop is CASSLQLLRQGGLVGYTF. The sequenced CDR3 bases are TGTGCCAGCTCACTCCAGTTACTCCGACAGGGAGGATTGGTTGGC.

The CDR3 protein is CSARDSRGTEAFF. CDR3 DNA (partial): TGCAGTGCTAGAGATAGTAGGGGGACTGAA. The chain links TRBV20-1 to TRBJ1-1; perhaps TRBD1 as D (6 bases). From the germline J gene comes the end of the CDR3, since the read stops 3 residues before it. V lost 0 bases, J lost 5 bases, and 10 bases lay in between. The CDR3 loop spans 13 amino acids. Germline V gene data show CDR1 as DFQATT and CDR2 as SNEGSKA (reference sequence).

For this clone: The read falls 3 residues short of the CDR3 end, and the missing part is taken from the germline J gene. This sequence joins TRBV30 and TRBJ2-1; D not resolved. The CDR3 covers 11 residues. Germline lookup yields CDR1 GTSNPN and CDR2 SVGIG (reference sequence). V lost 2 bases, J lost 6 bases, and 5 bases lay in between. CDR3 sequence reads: CAWSTANEQFF. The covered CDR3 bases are TGTGCCTGGAGTACTGCCAATGAG.

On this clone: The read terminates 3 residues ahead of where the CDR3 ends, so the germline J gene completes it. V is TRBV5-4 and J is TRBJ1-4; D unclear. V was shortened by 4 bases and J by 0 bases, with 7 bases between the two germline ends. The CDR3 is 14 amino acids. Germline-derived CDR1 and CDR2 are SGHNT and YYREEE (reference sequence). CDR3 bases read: TGTGCCAGCAGCCGCGAAGCAACTAATGAAAAA. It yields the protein CASSREATNEK. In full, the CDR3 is CASSREATNEKLFF. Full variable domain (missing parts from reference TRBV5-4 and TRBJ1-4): ETGVTQSPTHLIKTRGQQVTLRCSSQSGHNTVSWYQQALGQGPQFIFQYYREEENGRGNFPPRFSGLQFPNYSSELNVNALELDDSALYLCASSREATNEKLFFGSGTQLSVL.

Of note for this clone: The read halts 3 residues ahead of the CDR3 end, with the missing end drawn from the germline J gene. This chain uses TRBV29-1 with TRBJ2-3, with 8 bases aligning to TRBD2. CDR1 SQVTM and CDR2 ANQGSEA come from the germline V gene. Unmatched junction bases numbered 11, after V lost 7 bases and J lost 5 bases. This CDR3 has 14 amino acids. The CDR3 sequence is CSARWSGRGDTQYF. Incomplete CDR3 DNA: TGCAGCGCCCGATGGAGCGGGAGAGGAGATACG.

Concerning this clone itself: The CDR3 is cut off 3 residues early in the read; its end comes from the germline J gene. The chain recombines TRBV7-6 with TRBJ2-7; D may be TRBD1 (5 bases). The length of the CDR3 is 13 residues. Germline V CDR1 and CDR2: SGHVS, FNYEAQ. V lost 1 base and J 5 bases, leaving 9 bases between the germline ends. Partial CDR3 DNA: TGTGCCAGCAGCTTAGGACAGCGTAACGAG. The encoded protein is CASSLGQRNE. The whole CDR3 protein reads CASSLGQRNEQYF. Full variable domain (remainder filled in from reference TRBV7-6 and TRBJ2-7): GAGVSQSPRYKVTKRGQDVALRCDPISGHVSLYWYRQALGQGPEFLTYFNYEAQQDKSGLPNDRFSAERPEGSISTLTIQRTEQRDSAMYRCASSLGQRNEQYFGPGTRLTVT.

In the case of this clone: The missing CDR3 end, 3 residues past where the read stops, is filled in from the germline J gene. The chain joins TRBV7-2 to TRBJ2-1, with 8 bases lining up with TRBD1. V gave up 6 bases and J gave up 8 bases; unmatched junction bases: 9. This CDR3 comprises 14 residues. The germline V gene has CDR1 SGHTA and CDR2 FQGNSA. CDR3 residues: CASRRDRRIDEQFF. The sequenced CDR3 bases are TGTGCCAGCAGACGGGACAGGAGAATCGATGAG.

Incomplete CDR3 DNA: TGTGCCAGCAGCTCGAGCCCATCGGGAAACACC. Amino acid sequence: CASSSSPSGNT. From start to end, the CDR3 is CASSSSPSGNTIYF. This chain uses TRBV7-9 with TRBJ1-3; D is undetermined. The read ends 3 residues early relative to the CDR3; the germline J gene fills the gap. CDR3 length equals 14 residues. CDR1 and CDR2 (germline): SEHNR, FQNEAQ (reference sequence). V was cut by 4 bases and J by 4 bases, with 11 bases left in between.

CDR3 DNA (partial): TGCGCCAGCAGTGGACAGGATGGCTATGGC. Its translation: CASSGQDGYG. Given in full, the CDR3 is CASSGQDGYGYTF. V usage is TRBV10-1 and J usage is TRBJ1-2; the D gene is possibly TRBD1 (6 bases). The read falls 3 residues short of the CDR3 end, and the missing part is taken from the germline J gene. There are 13 residues in the CDR3. V lost 4 bases, J lost 4 bases, and 10 bases lay in between. CDR1 and CDR2 (germline): WNHNN, SYGVQD (reference sequence).

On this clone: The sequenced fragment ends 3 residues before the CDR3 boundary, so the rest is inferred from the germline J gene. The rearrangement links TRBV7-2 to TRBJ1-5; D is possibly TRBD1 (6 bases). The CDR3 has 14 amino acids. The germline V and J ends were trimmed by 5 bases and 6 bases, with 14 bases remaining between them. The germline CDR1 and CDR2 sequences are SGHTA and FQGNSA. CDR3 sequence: CASSAQGLGQPQHF. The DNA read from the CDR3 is TGTGCCAGCAGCGCACAGGGTCTGGGTCAGCCC.

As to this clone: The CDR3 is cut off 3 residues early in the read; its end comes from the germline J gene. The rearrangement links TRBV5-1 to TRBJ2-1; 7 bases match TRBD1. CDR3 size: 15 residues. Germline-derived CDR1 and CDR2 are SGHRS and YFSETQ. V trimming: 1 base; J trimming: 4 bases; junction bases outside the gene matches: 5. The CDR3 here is CASSLSGQLYNEQFF. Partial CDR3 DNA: TGCGCCAGCAGCTTGTCGGGACAGTTATACAATGAG.

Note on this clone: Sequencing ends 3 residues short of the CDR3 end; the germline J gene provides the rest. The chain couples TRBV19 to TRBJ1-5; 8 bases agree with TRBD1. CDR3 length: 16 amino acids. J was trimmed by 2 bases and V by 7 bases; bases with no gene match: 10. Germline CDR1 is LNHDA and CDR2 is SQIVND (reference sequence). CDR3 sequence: CASMAGWDRRNQPQHF. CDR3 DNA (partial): TGTGCCAGTATGGCGGGGTGGGACAGGCGCAATCAGCCC.

The CDR3 region is CASSRRSNDQPQHF. The covered CDR3 bases are TGTGCCAGTAGTCGCAGGTCAAATGATCAGCCC. The rearrangement links TRBV19 to TRBJ1-5; no firm D call. The sequenced fragment ends 3 residues before the CDR3 boundary, so the rest is inferred from the germline J gene. CDR3 length: 14 residues. V gave up 5 bases and J gave up 5 bases, with 13 bases separating them. CDR1 LNHDA and CDR2 SQIVND come from the germline V gene (reference sequence).

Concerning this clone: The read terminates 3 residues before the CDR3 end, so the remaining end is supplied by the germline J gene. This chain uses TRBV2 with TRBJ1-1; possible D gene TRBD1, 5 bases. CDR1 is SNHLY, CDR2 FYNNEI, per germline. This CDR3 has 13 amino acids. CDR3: CASSGRQGEEAFF. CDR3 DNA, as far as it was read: TGTGCCAGCAGCGGCCGTCAGGGAGAAGAA.

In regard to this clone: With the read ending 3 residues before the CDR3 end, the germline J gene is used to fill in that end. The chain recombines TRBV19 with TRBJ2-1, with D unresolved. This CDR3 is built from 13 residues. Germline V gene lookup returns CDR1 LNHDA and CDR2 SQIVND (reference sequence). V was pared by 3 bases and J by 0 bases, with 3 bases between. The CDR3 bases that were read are TGTGCCAGTAGTATCGGCTCCTACAATGAG. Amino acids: CASSIGSYNE. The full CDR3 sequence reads CASSIGSYNEQFF.

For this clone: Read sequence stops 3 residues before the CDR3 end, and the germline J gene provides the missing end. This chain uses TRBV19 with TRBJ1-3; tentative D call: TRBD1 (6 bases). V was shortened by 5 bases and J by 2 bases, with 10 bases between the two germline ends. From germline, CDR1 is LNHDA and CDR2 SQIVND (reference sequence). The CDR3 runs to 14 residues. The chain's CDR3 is CASSPTGTGNTIYF. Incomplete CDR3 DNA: TGTGCCAGTAGTCCAACAGGGACTGGAAACACC.

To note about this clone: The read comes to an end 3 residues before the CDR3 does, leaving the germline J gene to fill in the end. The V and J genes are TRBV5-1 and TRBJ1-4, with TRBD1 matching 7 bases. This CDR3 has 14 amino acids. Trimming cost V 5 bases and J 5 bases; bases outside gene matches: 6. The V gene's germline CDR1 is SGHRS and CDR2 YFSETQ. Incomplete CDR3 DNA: TGCGCCAGCAGACCGGGACAGTACAATGAAAAA. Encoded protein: CASRPGQYNEK. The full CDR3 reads CASRPGQYNEKLFF.

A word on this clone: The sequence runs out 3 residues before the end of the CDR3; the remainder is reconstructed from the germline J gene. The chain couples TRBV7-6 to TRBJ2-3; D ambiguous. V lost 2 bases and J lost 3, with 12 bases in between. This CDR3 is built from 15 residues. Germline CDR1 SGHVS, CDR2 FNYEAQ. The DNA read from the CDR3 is TGTGCCAGCAGCTTAATGGGCTACGGAACAGATACG. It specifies CASSLMGYGTDT. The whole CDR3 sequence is CASSLMGYGTDTQYF.

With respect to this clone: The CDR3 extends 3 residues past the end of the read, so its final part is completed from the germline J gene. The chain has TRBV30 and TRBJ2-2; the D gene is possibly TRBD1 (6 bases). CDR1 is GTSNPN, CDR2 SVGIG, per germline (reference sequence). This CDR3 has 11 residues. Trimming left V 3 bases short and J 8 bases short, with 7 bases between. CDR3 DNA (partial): TGTGCCTGGAGGAGGGGGGGGGAG. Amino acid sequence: CAWRRGGE. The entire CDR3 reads CAWRRGGELFF.

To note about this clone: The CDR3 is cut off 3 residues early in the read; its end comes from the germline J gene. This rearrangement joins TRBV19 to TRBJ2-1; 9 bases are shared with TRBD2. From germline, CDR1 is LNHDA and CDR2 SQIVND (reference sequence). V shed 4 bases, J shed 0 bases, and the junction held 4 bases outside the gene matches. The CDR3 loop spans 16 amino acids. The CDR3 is CASSKNSGSSYNEQFF. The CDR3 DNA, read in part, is TGTGCCAGTAGTAAGAATAGCGGGAGCTCCTACAATGAG.

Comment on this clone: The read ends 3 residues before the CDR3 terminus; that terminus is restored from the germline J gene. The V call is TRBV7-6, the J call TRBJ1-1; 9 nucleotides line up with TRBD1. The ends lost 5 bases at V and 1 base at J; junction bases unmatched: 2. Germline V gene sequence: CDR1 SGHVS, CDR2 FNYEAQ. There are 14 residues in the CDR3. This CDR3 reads CASSTDRGNTEAFF. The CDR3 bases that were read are TGTGCCAGCAGCACGGACAGGGGGAACACTGAA.

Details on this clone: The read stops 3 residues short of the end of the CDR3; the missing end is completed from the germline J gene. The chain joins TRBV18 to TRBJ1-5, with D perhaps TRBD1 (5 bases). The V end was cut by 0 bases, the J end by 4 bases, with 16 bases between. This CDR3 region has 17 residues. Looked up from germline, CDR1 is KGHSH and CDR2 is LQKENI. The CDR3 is CASSPPRRGVRNQPQHF. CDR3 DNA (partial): TGTGCCAGCTCACCACCACGACGGGGGGTACGAAATCAGCCC.

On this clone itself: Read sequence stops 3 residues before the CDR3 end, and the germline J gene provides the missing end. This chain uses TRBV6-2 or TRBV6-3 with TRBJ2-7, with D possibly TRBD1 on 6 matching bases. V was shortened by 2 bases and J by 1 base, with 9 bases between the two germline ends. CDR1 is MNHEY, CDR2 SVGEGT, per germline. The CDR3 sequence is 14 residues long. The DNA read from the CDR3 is TGTGCCAGCAGTTACAGCAGGGGTTCCTACGAG. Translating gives CASSYSRGSYE. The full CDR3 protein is CASSYSRGSYEQYF.

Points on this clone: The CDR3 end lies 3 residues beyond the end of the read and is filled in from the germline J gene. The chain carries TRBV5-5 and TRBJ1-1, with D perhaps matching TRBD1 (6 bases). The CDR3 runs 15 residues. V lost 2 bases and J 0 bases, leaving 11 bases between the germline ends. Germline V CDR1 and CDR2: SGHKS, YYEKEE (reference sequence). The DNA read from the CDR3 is TGTGCCAGCAGCTTTGGGGGCTCGTTGAACACTGAA. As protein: CASSFGGSLNTE. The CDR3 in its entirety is CASSFGGSLNTEAFF.

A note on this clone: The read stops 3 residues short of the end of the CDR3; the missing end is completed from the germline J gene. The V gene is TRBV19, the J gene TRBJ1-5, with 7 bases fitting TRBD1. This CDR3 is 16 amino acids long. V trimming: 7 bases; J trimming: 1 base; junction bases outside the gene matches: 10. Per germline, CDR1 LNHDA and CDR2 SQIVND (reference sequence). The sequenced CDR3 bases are TGTGCCAGTAACCCGACAGGGCTCTGGAGCAATCAGCCC. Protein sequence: CASNPTGLWSNQP. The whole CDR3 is CASNPTGLWSNQPQHF.